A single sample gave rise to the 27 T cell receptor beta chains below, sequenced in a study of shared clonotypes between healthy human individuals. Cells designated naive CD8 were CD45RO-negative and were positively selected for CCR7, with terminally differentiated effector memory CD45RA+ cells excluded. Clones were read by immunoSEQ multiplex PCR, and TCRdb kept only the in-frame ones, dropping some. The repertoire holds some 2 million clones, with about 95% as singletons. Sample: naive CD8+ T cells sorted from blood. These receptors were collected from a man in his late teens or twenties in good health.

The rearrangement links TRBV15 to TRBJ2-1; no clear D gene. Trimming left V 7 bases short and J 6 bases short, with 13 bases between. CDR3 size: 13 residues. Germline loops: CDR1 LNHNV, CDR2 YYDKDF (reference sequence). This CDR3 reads CATTWSEGNEQFF. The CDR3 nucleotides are TGTGCCACCACCTGGTCGGAAGGCAATGAGCAGTTCTTC.

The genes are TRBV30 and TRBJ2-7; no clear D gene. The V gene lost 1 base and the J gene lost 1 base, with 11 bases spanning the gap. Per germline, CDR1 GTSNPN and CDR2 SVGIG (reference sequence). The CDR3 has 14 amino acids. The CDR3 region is CAWSESSLSYEQYF. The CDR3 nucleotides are TGTGCCTGGAGTGAGTCCAGCCTGTCCTACGAGCAGTACTTC. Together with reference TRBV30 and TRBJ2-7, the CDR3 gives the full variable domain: SQTIHQWPATLVQPVGSPLSLECTVEGTSNPNLYWYRQAAGRGLQLLFYSVGIGQISSEVPQNLSASRPQDRQFILSSKKLLLSDSGFYLCAWSESSLSYEQYFGPGTRLTVT.

CDR3 coding DNA: TGTGCCAGCAGTGCCCAGCCCCAGTACTTC. This sequence encodes CASSAQPQYF. The chain joins TRBV6-1 to TRBJ2-5; no clear D gene. The CDR3 has 10 amino acids. Germline CDR1 is MNHNS and CDR2 is SASEGT. The germline V and J ends were trimmed by 4 bases and 9 bases, with 6 bases remaining between them.

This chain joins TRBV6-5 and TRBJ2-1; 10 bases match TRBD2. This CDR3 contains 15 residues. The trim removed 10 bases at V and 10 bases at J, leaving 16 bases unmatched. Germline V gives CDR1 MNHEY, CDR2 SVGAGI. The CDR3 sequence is CAIRTGTSASMEQFF. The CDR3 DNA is TGTGCCATCCGGACCGGGACTAGCGCGTCTATGGAGCAGTTCTTC.

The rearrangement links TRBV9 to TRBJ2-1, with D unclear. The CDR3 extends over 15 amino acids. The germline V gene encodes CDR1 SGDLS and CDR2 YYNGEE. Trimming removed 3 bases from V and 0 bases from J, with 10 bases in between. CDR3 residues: CASSEFGSSYNEQFF. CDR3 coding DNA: TGTGCCAGCAGCGAGTTCGGTAGCTCCTACAATGAGCAGTTCTTC.

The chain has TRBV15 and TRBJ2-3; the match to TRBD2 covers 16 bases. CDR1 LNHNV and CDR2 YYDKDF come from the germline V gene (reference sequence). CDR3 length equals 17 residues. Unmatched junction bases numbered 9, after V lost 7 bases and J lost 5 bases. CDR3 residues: CATKPGLAGGPIDTQYF. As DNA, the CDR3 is TGTGCCACCAAACCGGGACTAGCGGGGGGGCCTATAGATACGCAGTATTTT.

CDR3 sequence: CASSSMGSGGDTQYF. CDR3 sequence (DNA): TGTGCCAGTAGTTCCATGGGTAGCGGAGGAGATACGCAGTATTTT. This chain uses TRBV19 with TRBJ2-3, with D maybe TRBD2 (6 bases). This CDR3 spans 15 amino acids. Germline CDR1 LNHDA, CDR2 SQIVND (reference sequence). V lost 5 bases to trimming and J lost 5 bases, with 17 bases between them. Combining the CDR3 with reference TRBV19 and TRBJ2-3 gives the whole variable domain DGGITQSPKYLFRKEGQNVTLSCEQNLNHDAMYWYRQDPGQGLRLIYYSQIVNDFQKGDIAEGYSVSREKKESFPLTVTSAQKNPTAFYLCASSSMGSGGDTQYFGPGTRLTVL.

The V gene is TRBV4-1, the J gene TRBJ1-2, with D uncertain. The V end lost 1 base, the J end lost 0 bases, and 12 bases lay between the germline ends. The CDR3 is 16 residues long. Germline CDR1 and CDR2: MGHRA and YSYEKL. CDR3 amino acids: CASSQVWPDSNYGYTF. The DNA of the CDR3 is TGCGCCAGCAGCCAAGTGTGGCCGGACTCTAACTATGGCTACACCTTC.

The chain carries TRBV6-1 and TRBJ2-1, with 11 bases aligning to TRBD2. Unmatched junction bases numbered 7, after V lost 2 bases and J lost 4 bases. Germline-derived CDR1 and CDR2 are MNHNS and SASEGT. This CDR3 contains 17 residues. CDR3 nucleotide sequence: TGTGCCAGCAGTGAATGGGAACTAGCGGGGGCTTACAATGAGCAGTTCTTC. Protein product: CASSEWELAGAYNEQFF.

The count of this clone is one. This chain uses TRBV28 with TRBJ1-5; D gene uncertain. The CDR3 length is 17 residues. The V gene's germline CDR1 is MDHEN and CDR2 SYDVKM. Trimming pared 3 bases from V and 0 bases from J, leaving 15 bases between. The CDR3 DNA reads TGTGCCAGCAGTTTTGGAGCTCCAGGCTATAGCAATCAGCCCCAGCATTTT. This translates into CASSFGAPGYSNQPQHF.

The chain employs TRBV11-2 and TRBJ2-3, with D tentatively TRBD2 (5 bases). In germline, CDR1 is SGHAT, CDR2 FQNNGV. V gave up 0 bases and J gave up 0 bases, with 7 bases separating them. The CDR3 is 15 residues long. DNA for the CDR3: TGTGCCAGCAGCTTAGACCGGACTAGCACAGATACGCAGTATTTT. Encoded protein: CASSLDRTSTDTQYF.

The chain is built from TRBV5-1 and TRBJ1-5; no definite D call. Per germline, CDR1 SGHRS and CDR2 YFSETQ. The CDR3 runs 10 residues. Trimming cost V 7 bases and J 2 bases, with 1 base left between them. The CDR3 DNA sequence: TGCGCCAGCGGCAATCAGCCCCAGCATTTT. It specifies CASGNQPQHF.

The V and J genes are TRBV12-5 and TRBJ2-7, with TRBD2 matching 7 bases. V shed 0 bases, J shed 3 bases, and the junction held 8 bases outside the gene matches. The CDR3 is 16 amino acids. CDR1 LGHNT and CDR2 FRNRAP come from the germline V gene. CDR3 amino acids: CASGLVVLAEDYEQYF. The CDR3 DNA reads TGTGCTAGTGGTTTGGTAGTCCTAGCGGAGGACTACGAGCAGTACTTC. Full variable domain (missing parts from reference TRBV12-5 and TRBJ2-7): DARVTQTPRHKVTEMGQEVTMRCQPILGHNTVFWYRQTMMQGLELLAYFRNRAPLDDSGMPKDRFSAEMPDATLATLKIQPSEPRDSAVYFCASGLVVLAEDYEQYFGPGTRLTVT.

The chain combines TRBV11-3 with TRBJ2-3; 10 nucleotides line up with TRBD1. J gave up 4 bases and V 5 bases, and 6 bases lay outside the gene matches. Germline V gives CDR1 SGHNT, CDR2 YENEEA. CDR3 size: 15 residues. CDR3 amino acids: CASSQGTGEADTQYF. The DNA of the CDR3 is TGTGCCAGCAGCCAAGGGACAGGGGAGGCAGATACGCAGTATTTT.

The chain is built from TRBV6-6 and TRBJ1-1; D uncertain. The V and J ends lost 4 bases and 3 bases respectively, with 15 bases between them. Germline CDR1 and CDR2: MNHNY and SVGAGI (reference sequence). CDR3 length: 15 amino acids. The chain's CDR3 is CASSSFGIRDTEAFF. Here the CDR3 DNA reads TGTGCCAGCAGTTCATTCGGGATCAGAGACACTGAAGCTTTCTTT.

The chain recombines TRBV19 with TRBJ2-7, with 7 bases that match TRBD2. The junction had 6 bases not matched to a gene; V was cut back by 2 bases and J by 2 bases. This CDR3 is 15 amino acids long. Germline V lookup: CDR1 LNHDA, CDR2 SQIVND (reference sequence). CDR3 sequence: CASSITGGITYEQYF. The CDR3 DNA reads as TGTGCCAGTAGTATAACGGGGGGAATTACCTACGAGCAGTACTTC.

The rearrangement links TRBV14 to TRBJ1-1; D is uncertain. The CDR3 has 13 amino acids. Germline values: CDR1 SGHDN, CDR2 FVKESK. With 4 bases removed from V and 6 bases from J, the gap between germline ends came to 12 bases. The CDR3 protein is CASSLSISSEAFF. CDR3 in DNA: TGTGCCAGCAGCCTATCCATTTCGTCTGAAGCTTTCTTT.

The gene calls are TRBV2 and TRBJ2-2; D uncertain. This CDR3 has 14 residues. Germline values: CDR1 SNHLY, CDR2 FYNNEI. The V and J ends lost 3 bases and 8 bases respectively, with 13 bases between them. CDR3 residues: CASSERLGPGELFF. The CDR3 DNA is TGTGCCAGCAGTGAGAGACTTGGACCTGGGGAGCTGTTTTTT. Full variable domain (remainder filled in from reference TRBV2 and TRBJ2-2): EPEVTQTPSHQVTQMGQEVILRCVPISNHLYFYWYRQILGQKVEFLVSFYNNEISEKSEIFDDQFSVERPDGSNFTLKIRSTKLEDSAMYFCASSERLGPGELFFGEGSRLTVL.

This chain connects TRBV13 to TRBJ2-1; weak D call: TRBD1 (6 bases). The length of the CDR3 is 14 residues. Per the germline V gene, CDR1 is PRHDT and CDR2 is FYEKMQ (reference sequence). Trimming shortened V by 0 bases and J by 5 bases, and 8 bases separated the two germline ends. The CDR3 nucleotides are TGTGCCAGCAGCTTAGGCGGACAGAACAATGAGCAGTTCTTC. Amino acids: CASSLGGQNNEQFF.

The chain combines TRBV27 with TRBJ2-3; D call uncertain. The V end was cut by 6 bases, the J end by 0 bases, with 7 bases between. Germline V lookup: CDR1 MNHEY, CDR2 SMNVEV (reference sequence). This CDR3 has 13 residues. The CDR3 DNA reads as TGTGCCAGCAGCAGAACTAGCACAGATACGCAGTATTTT. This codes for CASSRTSTDTQYF.

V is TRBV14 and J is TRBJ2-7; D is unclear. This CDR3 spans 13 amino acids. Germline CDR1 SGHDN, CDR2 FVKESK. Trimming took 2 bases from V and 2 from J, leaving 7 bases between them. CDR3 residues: CASSQFEAYEQYF. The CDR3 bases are TGTGCCAGCAGCCAATTCGAGGCCTACGAGCAGTACTTC.

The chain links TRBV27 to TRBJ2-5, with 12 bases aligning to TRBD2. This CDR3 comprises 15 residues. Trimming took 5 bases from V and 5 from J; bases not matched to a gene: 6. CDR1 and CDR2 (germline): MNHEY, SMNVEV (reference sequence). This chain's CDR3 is CASSPRLAGVETQYF. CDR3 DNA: TGTGCCAGCAGTCCCCGACTAGCGGGAGTGGAGACCCAGTACTTC.

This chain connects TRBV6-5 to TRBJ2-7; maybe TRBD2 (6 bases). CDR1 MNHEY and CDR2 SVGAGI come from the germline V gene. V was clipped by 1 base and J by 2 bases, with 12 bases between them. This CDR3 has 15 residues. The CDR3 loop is CASSYLAGSPYEQYF. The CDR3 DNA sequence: TGTGCCAGCAGTTACTTGGCGGGATCCCCCTACGAGCAGTACTTC.

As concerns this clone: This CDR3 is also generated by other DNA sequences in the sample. The CDR3 nucleotides are TGTGCCAGCAGGGCCGGGACACACTACGAGCAGTACTTC. It yields the protein CASRAGTHYEQYF. V gene TRBV2 combines with J gene TRBJ2-7; maybe TRBD1 (6 bases). This CDR3 has 13 amino acids. V lost 6 bases and J lost 3, with 12 bases in between. Germline V lookup: CDR1 SNHLY, CDR2 FYNNEI.

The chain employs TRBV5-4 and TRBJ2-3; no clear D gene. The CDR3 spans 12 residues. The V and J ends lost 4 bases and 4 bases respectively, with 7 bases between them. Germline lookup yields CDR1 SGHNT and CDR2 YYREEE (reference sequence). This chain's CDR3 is CASSAPSDTQYF. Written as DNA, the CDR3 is TGTGCCAGCAGCGCCCCTTCAGATACGCAGTATTTT. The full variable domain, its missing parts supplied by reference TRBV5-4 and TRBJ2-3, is ETGVTQSPTHLIKTRGQQVTLRCSSQSGHNTVSWYQQALGQGPQFIFQYYREEENGRGNFPPRFSGLQFPNYSSELNVNALELDDSALYLCASSAPSDTQYFGPGTRLTVL.

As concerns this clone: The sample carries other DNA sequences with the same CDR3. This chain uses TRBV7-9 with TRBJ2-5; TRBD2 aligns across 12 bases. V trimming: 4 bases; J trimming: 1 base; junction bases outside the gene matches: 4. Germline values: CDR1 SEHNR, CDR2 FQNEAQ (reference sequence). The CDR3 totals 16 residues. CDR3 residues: CASSSGLAGVQETQYF. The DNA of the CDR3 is TGTGCCAGCAGCTCGGGACTAGCGGGTGTCCAAGAGACCCAGTACTTC.

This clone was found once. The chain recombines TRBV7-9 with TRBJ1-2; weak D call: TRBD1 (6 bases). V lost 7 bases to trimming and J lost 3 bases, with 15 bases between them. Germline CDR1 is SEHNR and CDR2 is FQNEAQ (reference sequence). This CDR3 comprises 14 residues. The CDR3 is CASTLSEGDYGYTF. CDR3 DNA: TGTGCCAGCACACTATCGGAGGGGGACTATGGCTACACCTTC.